This T cell receptor (beta chain) was identified during a study of memory CD4+ T cells and cytomegalovirus serostatus. In the study overall: Healthy Belgian adult donors included several CMV-positive and some 25 CMV-negative people.

The sort gate was single viable CD3+CD4+CD8-CD45RO+ cells for memory CD4+ T cells. Positive selection with CD4 microbeads enriched total CD4+ T cells. Libraries were prepared by immunoSEQ multiplex PCR; TCRdb keeps only in-frame clonotypes and omits some of them. This table has about 56,000 clones, over 80% appearing once. Whole-study findings and limits: The CMV-associated TCR signature appears largely within the CD4+ memory repertoire.

As to this clone: Its antigen is still unknown.

Material for sequencing was memory CD4+ T cells from blood. The sequence was obtained from an adult in good health and CMV-seronegative.

The CDR3 spells CASSQGTSGGARELFF. In DNA form, the CDR3 reads TGCGCCAGCAGCCAAGGGACTAGCGGGGGGGCCCGGGAGCTGTTTTTT. This chain joins TRBV4-3 and TRBJ2-2; 15 bases are shared with TRBD2. CDR3 size: 16 residues. CDR1 is LGHNA and CDR2 is YSLEER in the germline V gene. V trimming: 1 base; J trimming: 9 bases; junction bases outside the gene matches: 3.